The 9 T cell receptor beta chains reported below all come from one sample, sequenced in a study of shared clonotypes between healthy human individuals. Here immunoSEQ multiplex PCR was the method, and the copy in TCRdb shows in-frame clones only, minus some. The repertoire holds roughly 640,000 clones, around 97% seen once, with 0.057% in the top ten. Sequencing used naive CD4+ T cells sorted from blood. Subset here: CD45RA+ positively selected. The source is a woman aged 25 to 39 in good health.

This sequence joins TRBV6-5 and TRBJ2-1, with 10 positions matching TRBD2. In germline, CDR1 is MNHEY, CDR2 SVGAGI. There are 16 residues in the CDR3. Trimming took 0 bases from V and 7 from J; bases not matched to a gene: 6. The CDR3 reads CASSYSRLAGANEQFF. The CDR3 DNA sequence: TGTGCCAGCAGTTACTCGAGGCTAGCGGGGGCGAATGAGCAGTTCTTC.

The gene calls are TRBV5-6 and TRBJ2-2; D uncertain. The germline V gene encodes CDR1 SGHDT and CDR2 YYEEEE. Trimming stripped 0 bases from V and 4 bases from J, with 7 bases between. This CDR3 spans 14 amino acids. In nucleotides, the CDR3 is TGTGCCAGCAGCTTGGGAGGAATCACCGGGGAGCTGTTTTTT. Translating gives CASSLGGITGELFF.

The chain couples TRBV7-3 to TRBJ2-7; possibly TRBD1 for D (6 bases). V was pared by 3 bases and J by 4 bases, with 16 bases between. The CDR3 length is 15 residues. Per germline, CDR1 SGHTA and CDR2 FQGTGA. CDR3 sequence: CASSFRGPEYYEQYF. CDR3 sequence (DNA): TGTGCCAGCAGCTTCAGGGGTCCGGAGTATTACGAGCAGTACTTC.

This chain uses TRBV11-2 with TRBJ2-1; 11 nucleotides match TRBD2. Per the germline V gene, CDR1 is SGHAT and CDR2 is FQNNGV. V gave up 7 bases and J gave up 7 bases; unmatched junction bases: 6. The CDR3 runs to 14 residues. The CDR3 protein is CASTIRLAGNEQFF. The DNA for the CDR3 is TGTGCCAGCACCATACGACTAGCGGGGAATGAGCAGTTCTTC.

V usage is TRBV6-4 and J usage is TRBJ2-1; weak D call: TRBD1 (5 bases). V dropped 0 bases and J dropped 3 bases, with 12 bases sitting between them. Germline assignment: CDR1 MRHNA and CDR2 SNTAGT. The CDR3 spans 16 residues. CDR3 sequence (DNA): TGTGCCAGCAGTGACTCGATTCAGGGTGGCTACAATGAGCAGTTCTTC. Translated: CASSDSIQGGYNEQFF.

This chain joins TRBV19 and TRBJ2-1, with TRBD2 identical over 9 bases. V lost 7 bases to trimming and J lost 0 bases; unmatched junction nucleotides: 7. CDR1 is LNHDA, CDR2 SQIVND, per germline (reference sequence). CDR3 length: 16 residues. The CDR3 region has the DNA TGTGCCAGTACCCAAAATAGCGGGAGCTCCTACAATGAGCAGTTCTTC. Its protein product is CASTQNSGSSYNEQFF.

The CDR3 DNA reads TGTGCCAGCAGCCCTCGGACAGACTCCTACGAGCAGTACTTC. Protein sequence: CASSPRTDSYEQYF. This chain joins TRBV13 and TRBJ2-7; D is perhaps TRBD1 (6 bases). This CDR3 has 14 amino acids. The V end was cut by 5 bases, the J end by 0 bases, with 11 bases between. The germline CDR1 and CDR2 sequences are PRHDT and FYEKMQ (reference sequence).

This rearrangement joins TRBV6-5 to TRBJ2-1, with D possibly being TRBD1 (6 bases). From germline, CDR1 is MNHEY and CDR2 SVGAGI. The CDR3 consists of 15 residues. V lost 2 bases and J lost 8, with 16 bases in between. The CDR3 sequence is CASSYGGTPRDEQFF. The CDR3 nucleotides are TGTGCCAGCAGTTACGGGGGCACGCCAAGGGATGAGCAGTTCTTC.

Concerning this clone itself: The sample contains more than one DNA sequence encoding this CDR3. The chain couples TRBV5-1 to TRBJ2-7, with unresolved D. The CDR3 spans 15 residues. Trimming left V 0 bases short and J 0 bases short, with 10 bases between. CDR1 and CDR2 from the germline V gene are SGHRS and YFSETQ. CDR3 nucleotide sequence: TGCGCCAGCAGCTTGGTAGCTCAAAGCTCCTACGAGCAGTACTTC. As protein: CASSLVAQSSYEQYF.